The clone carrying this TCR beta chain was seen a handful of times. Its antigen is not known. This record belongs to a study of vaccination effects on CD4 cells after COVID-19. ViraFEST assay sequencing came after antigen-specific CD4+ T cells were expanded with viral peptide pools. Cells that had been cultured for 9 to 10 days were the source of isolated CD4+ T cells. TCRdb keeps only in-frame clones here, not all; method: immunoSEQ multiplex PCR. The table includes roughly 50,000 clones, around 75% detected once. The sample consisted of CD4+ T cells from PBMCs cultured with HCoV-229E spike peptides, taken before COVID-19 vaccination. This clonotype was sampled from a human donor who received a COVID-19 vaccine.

The CDR3 nucleotides read TGTGCCAGCAGTTTATTTTACGACTACCAGCCCCAGCATTTT. Its translation: CASSLFYDYQPQHF. The genes are TRBV28 and TRBJ1-5, with D unresolved. Germline V lookup: CDR1 MDHEN, CDR2 SYDVKM. The CDR3 totals 14 residues. Trimming removed 1 base at V and 7 bases at J, with 11 bases between.